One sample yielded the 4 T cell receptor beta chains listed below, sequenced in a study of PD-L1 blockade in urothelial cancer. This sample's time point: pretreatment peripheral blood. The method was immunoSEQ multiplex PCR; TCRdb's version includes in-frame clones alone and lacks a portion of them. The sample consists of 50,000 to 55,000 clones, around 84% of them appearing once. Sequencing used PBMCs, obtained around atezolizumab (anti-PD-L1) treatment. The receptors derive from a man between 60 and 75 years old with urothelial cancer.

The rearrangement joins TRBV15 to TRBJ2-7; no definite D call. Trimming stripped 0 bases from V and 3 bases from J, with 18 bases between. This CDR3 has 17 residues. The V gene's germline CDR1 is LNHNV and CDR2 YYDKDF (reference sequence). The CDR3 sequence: CATSRDSSRAIYYEQYF. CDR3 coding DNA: TGTGCCACCAGCAGAGATTCGTCCCGAGCGATCTACTACGAGCAGTACTTC.

This chain's CDR3 is CASSLGGHSYEQYF. Written as DNA, the CDR3 is TGTGCCAGCAGCTTGGGGGGACACTCCTACGAGCAGTACTTC. The chain joins TRBV5-4 to TRBJ2-7, with D possibly TRBD1 on 6 matching bases. The CDR3 has 14 residues. Trimming removed 0 bases from V and 0 bases from J, with 7 bases in between. Looked up from germline, CDR1 is SGHNT and CDR2 is YYREEE (reference sequence).

CDR3 coding DNA: TGTGCCAGCAGCTCTGGGCGGGGGAAGGAGACCCAGTACTTC. This sequence encodes CASSSGRGKETQYF. This sequence joins TRBV7-2 and TRBJ2-5; 7 positions match TRBD2. V shed 4 bases, J shed 5 bases, and the junction held 7 bases outside the gene matches. The germline CDR1 and CDR2 sequences are SGHTA and FQGNSA. This CDR3 region has 14 residues. The whole variable domain, remainder taken from reference TRBV7-2 and TRBJ2-5, is GAGVSQSPSNKVTEKGKDVELRCDPISGHTALYWYRQSLGQGLEFLIYFQGNSAPDKSGLPSDRFSAERTGGSVSTLTIQRTQQEDSAVYLCASSSGRGKETQYFGPGTRLLVL.

The CDR3 spells CASSLAFGGSSNEKLFF. CDR3 coding DNA: TGTGCCAGCAGCTTAGCGTTCGGGGGATCATCTAATGAAAAACTGTTTTTT. The chain has TRBV7-8 and TRBJ1-4; weak D call: TRBD1 (5 bases). CDR1 SGHVS and CDR2 FQNEAQ come from the germline V gene. Trimming removed 0 bases at V and 3 bases at J, with 14 bases between. The CDR3 is 17 residues long.